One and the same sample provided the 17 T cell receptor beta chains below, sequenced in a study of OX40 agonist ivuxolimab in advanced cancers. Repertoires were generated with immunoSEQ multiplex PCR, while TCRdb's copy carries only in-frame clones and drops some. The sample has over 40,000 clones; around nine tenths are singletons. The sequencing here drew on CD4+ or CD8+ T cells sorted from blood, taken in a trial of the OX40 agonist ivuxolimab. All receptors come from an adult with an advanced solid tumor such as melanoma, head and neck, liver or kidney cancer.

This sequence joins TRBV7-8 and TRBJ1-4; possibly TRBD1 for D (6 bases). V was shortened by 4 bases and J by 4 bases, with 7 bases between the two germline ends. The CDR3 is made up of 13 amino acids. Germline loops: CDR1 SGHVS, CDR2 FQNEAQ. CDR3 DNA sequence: TGTGCCAGCAGCTCCAGGGGTAATGAAAAACTGTTTTTT. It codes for CASSSRGNEKLFF.

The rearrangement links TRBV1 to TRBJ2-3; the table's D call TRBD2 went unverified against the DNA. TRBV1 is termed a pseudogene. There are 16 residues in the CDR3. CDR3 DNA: TGCACCAGCAGCCAATACGGGCGGACTTTCACAGATACGCAGTATTTT. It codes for CTSSQYGRTFTDTQYF.

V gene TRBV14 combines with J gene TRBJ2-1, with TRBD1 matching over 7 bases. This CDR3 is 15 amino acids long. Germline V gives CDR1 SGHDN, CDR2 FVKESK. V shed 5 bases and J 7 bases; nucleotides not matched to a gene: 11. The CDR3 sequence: CASSKRQGQVNEQFF. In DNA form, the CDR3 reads TGTGCCAGCAGCAAACGACAGGGTCAGGTTAATGAGCAGTTCTTC.

The CDR3 is CASSPGTAIRNTIYF. CDR3 DNA: TGTGCCAGCAGTCCCGGGACAGCGATTCGGAACACCATATATTTT. The chain uses TRBV6-5 and TRBJ1-3, with TRBD1 matching 7 bases. Germline-derived CDR1 and CDR2 are MNHEY and SVGAGI. CDR3 length: 15 amino acids. The junction had 11 bases not matched to a gene; V was cut back by 5 bases and J by 7 bases.

CDR3 coding DNA: TGTGCCAGCAGCCAAGACCACGGGACAAAGAATGGCTACACCTTC. Protein sequence: CASSQDHGTKNGYTF. The rearrangement uses TRBV14 and TRBJ1-2; D might be TRBD1 (6 bases). Germline-derived CDR1 and CDR2 are SGHDN and FVKESK. The CDR3 runs 15 residues. Trimming left V 0 bases short and J 6 bases short, with 14 bases between.

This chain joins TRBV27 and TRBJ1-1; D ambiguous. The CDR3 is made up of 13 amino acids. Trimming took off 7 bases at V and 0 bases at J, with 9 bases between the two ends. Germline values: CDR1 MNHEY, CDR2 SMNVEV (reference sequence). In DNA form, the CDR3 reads TGTGCCAGCACGGGCAGAATGAACACTGAAGCTTTCTTT. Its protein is CASTGRMNTEAFF.

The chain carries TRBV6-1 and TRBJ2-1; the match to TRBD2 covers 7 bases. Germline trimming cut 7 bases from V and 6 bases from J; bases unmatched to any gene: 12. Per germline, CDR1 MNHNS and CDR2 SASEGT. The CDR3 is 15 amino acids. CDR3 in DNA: TGTGCCAGCACTTTGGCGGGAGCGCCTCCCAATGAGCAGTTCTTC. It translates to CASTLAGAPPNEQFF.

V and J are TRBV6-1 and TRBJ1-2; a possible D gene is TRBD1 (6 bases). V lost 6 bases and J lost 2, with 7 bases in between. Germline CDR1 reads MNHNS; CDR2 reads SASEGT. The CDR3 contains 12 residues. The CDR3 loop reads CASSTGNYGYTF. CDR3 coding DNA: TGTGCCAGCAGCACAGGGAACTATGGCTACACCTTC.

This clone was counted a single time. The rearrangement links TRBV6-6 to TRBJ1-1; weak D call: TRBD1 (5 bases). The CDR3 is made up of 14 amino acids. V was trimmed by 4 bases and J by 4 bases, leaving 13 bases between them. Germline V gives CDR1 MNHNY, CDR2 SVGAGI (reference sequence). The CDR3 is CASSWGLSGTEAFF. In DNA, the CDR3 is TGTGCCAGCAGTTGGGGCCTAAGTGGCACTGAAGCTTTCTTT.

The CDR3 bases are TGTGCCATCAGTGAGTCGGGGAAGGGGGCTAGGGACAATGAGCAGTTCTTC. It specifies CAISESGKGARDNEQFF. The chain couples TRBV10-3 to TRBJ2-1; TRBD1 matches 7 bases. The J segment lost 5 bases and the V segment lost 0 bases, leaving 10 bases of the junction unmatched. CDR1 ENHRY and CDR2 SYGVKD come from the germline V gene. The CDR3 has 17 amino acids.

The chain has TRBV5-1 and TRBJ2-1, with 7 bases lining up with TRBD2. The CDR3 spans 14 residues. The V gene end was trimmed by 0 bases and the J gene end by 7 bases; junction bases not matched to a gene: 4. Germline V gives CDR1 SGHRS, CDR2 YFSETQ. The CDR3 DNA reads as TGCGCCAGCAGCTTGGTCTTCGGGAGGAATGAGCAGTTCTTC. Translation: CASSLVFGRNEQFF.

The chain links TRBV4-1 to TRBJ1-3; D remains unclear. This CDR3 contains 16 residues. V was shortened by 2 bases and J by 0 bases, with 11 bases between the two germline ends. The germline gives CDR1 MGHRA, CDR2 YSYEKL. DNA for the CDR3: TGCGCCAGCAGCCAACCAAACGCAAACTCTGGAAACACCATATATTTT. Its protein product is CASSQPNANSGNTIYF.

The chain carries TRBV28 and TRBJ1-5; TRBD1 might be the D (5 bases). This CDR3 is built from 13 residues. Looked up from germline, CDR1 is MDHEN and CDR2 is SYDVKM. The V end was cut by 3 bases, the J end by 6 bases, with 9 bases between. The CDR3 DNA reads TGTGCCAGCAGTTTTGGGGGAAGTCAGCCCCAGCATTTT. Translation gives CASSFGGSQPQHF.

In DNA form, the CDR3 reads TGCGCCAGCAGCCCGAGGATAGGGAGTGGCAATCAGCCCCAGCATTTT. Translating gives CASSPRIGSGNQPQHF. This chain links TRBV5-1 with TRBJ1-5; no clear D gene. The V end lost 4 bases, the J end lost 2 bases, and 16 bases lay between the germline ends. Germline-derived CDR1 and CDR2 are SGHRS and YFSETQ. The CDR3 is made up of 16 amino acids.

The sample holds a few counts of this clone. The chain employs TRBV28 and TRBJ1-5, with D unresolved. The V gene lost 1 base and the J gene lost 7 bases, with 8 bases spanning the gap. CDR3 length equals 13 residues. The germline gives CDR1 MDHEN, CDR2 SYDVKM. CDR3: CASSLFLGQPQHF. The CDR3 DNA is TGTGCCAGCAGTTTATTCTTGGGGCAGCCCCAGCATTTT.

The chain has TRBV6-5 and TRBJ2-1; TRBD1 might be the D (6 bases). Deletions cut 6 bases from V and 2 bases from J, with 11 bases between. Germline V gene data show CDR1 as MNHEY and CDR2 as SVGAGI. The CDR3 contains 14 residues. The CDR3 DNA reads TGTGCCAGCAGAGAAGACAGGACCTACAATGAGCAGTTCTTC. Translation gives CASREDRTYNEQFF.

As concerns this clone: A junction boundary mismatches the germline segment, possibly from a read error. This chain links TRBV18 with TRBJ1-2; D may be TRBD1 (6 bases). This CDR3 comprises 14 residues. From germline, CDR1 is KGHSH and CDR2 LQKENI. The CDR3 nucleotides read TGTGCCAGCTCTCCACAGGGAGCGGACTATGGCTACACCTTC. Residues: CASSPQGADYGYTF.